One and the same sample provided the 7 T cell receptor beta chains below, sequenced in a study of blood T cell repertoires in COVID-19. TCRdb's table, derived via immunoSEQ multiplex PCR, lists solely in-frame clones and lacks some. This table has 250,000 or so clones, about nine tenths appearing once. The specimen sequenced was peripheral blood. These receptors all come from a woman in her 30s with active or convalescent COVID-19.

The chain carries TRBV4-3 and TRBJ1-2, with 9 nucleotides matching TRBD1. The CDR3 contains 15 residues. Per germline, CDR1 LGHNA and CDR2 YSLEER. V shed 1 base, J shed 8 bases, and the junction held 8 bases outside the gene matches. The CDR3 region has the DNA TGCGCCAGCAGCCAAGGGGGACAGGGACCTGGGGGCTACACCTTC. Residues: CASSQGGQGPGGYTF.

This clone was counted a single time. The rearrangement joins TRBV7-2 to TRBJ1-5, with D perhaps TRBD1 (5 bases). V lost 1 base and J 1 base, leaving 11 bases between the germline ends. The CDR3 extends over 16 amino acids. The germline V gene encodes CDR1 SGHTA and CDR2 FQGNSA. CDR3 protein: CASSLEGGTSNQPQHF. CDR3 nucleotides: TGTGCCAGCAGCTTAGAGGGAGGGACGAGCAATCAGCCCCAGCATTTT.

This rearrangement joins TRBV7-8 to TRBJ2-1; tentatively, D is TRBD1 (6 bases). The CDR3 is made up of 15 amino acids. The V end lost 7 bases, the J end lost 0 bases, and 13 bases lay between the germline ends. The germline V gene encodes CDR1 SGHVS and CDR2 FQNEAQ. CDR3 amino acids: CASILTGSSYNEQFF. DNA for the CDR3: TGTGCCAGCATCCTCACAGGGAGCTCCTACAATGAGCAGTTCTTC.

The V call is TRBV7-6, the J call TRBJ2-7; D possibly corresponds to TRBD1 (7 bases). The CDR3 is made up of 15 amino acids. Trimming stripped 4 bases from V and 7 bases from J, with 20 bases between. CDR1 SGHVS and CDR2 FNYEAQ come from the germline V gene. Here the CDR3 DNA reads TGTGCCAGCAGCTCTCGACAGGGAGGCTTGAGTGAGCAGTACTTC. This codes for CASSSRQGGLSEQYF.

Comments on this clone: The sample carries other DNA sequences with the same CDR3. The V gene is TRBV7-2, the J gene TRBJ1-1, with D unclear. The V and J ends lost 6 bases and 11 bases respectively, with 19 bases between them. The germline gives CDR1 SGHTA, CDR2 FQGNSA. The CDR3 has 13 residues. Here the CDR3 reads CASSWRRVSMAFF. The CDR3 DNA reads as TGTGCCAGCAGTTGGAGACGGGTCTCGATGGCTTTCTTT. Supplemented by reference TRBV7-2 and TRBJ1-1, the full variable domain reads GAGVSQSPSNKVTEKGKDVELRCDPISGHTALYWYRQSLGQGLEFLIYFQGNSAPDKSGLPSDRFSAERTGGSVSTLTIQRTQQEDSAVYLCASSWRRVSMAFFGQGTRLTVV.

The rearrangement joins TRBV2 to TRBJ2-1, with a tentative D call TRBD2 (6 bases). The V end was cut by 6 bases, the J end by 3 bases, with 12 bases between. The CDR3 has 14 amino acids. Per the germline V gene, CDR1 is SNHLY and CDR2 is FYNNEI. The CDR3: CASRPTGDYNEQFF. CDR3 bases: TGTGCCAGCAGACCCACGGGGGACTACAATGAGCAGTTCTTC.

This chain uses TRBV24-1 with TRBJ2-3; maybe TRBD1 (5 bases). This CDR3 is built from 13 residues. Between the trimmed V and J ends, which lost 2 bases and 9 bases, there was a span of 11 bases. CDR1 KGHDR and CDR2 SFDVKD come from the germline V gene. CDR3 protein: CATSDYLQGTQYF. The DNA of the CDR3 is TGTGCCACCAGTGATTACCTGCAGGGCACGCAGTATTTT.